This T cell receptor beta chain was recorded in a study of cytomegalovirus exposure and HLA in healthy donors. A few counts support this clone. The PCR had 60 Vbeta and 13 Jbeta primers. Clones were read by immunoSEQ multiplex PCR, and TCRdb kept only the in-frame ones, dropping some. In the table there are about 67,000 clones, 78% of which are singletons. Germline V gene data show CDR1 as MDHEN and CDR2 as SYDVKM. This CDR3 region has 13 residues. Trimming pared 3 bases from V and 4 bases from J, leaving 9 bases between. The TCR sequence derives from a middle-aged man in good health and CMV-seronegative. Sequencing used PBMCs. This chain connects TRBV28 to TRBJ1-1; D might be TRBD1 (6 bases). Here the CDR3 DNA reads TGTGCCAGCAGTTTCGGACAGTCCACTGAAGCTTTCTTT. It specifies CASSFGQSTEAFF.